This section outlines one T cell receptor beta chain sequence together with its context. Its target is not known. This record comes from a study of shared clonotypes between healthy human individuals. The team ran DNA from unsorted PBMCs on ten immunoSEQ deep assay plates for sequencing. Profiled with immunoSEQ multiplex PCR; TCRdb holds only in-frame clones, not every one. Counted here are 450,000 to 600,000 clones, around three quarters occurring once; the ten biggest clones make up approximately 12%. The healthy adult donors were HIV-negative and reported no recent acute infections or vaccinations. CDR1 SGDLS and CDR2 YYNGEE come from the germline V gene. This CDR3 has 16 residues. Trimming left V 0 bases short and J 5 bases short, with 17 bases between. Study-wide results and limits: Genetic and exposure-history diversity was limited by the small donor number.

The chain links TRBV9 to TRBJ1-2, with D unresolved. This sequence was found in a woman aged 40-49 years in good health. Some clones in this sample may be carry-over from other donors' samples. Sequenced sample: PBMCs. The CDR3 DNA follows: TGTGCCAGCAGCGTAGGAGGCCCCGGGGTGGGGTATGGCTACACCTTC. Translating gives CASSVGGPGVGYGYTF.